The 15 T cell receptor beta chains below come from one sample, sequenced in a study of T cell responses to AZD1222 COVID-19 vaccine. Measured with immunoSEQ multiplex PCR; TCRdb has only the in-frame clones, and not every one. The sample holds approximately 120,000 clones, 85% to 90% seen once. This specimen was peripheral blood, taken on day 0 of AZD1222 vaccination. These receptors came from an adult in good health.

This clone was counted a few times. The chain employs TRBV24-1 and TRBJ2-5, with D perhaps given as TRBD1 or TRBD2 (5 bases each). V lost 9 bases, J lost 7 bases, and 14 bases lay in between. The CDR3 loop spans 12 amino acids. Per the germline V gene, CDR1 is KGHDR and CDR2 is SFDVKD. The CDR3 spells CATGTSLGTQYF. CDR3 DNA: TGTGCCACCGGGACCAGCCTGGGGACCCAGTACTTC.

This chain links TRBV15 with TRBJ2-1; D possibly corresponds to TRBD2 (7 bases). Germline V gives CDR1 LNHNV, CDR2 YYDKDF (reference sequence). Trimming removed 6 bases from V and 2 bases from J, with 14 bases in between. The CDR3 runs to 15 residues. This CDR3 reads CATRERGAPYNEQFF. Written as DNA, the CDR3 is TGTGCCACCAGAGAACGGGGGGCTCCCTACAATGAGCAGTTCTTC.

The V and J genes are TRBV20-1 and TRBJ2-1, with D tentatively TRBD2 (5 bases). V lost 7 bases, J lost 7 bases, and 11 bases lay in between. The V gene's germline CDR1 is DFQATT and CDR2 SNEGSKA (reference sequence). The CDR3 runs 11 residues. The CDR3 nucleotides read TGCAGTGTACTAGTTGGGAATGAGCAGTTCTTC. Translating gives CSVLVGNEQFF.

There are a few counts of this clone. This chain uses TRBV19 with TRBJ2-2; D tentatively fits TRBD1 or TRBD2 (5 bases each). The germline V and J ends were trimmed by 10 bases and 7 bases, with 16 bases remaining between them. CDR3 length: 13 residues. The germline V gene encodes CDR1 LNHDA and CDR2 SQIVND (reference sequence). CDR3 sequence: CATGARSIGELFF. The DNA of the CDR3 is TGTGCCACCGGGGCGAGGAGTATCGGGGAGCTGTTTTTT. The full variable domain, completed using reference TRBV19 and TRBJ2-2, is DGGITQSPKYLFRKEGQNVTLSCEQNLNHDAMYWYRQDPGQGLRLIYYSQIVNDFQKGDIAEGYSVSREKKESFPLTVTSAQKNPTAFYLCATGARSIGELFFGEGSRLTVL.

The V call is TRBV2, the J call TRBJ2-7, with 8 bases identical to TRBD2. This CDR3 has 14 residues. Per the germline V gene, CDR1 is SNHLY and CDR2 is FYNNEI. Trimming cost V 6 bases and J 0 bases; bases outside gene matches: 4. The chain's CDR3 is CASRGTSNSYEQYF. The CDR3 coding sequence is TGTGCCAGCAGAGGGACTAGTAACTCCTACGAGCAGTACTTC. The full variable domain, rest sourced from reference TRBV2 and TRBJ2-7, is EPEVTQTPSHQVTQMGQEVILRCVPISNHLYFYWYRQILGQKVEFLVSFYNNEISEKSEIFDDQFSVERPDGSNFTLKIRSTKLEDSAMYFCASRGTSNSYEQYFGPGTRLTVT.

The rearrangement links TRBV5-6 to TRBJ2-1; 7 positions match TRBD2. Trimming removed 4 bases from V and 4 bases from J; junction bases left unmatched: 14. The germline V gene encodes CDR1 SGHDT and CDR2 YYEEEE. The CDR3 length is 17 residues. Here the CDR3 reads CASSPGGAGWSYNEQFF. CDR3 nucleotide sequence: TGTGCCAGCAGCCCGGGGGGAGCGGGTTGGAGTTACAATGAGCAGTTCTTC.

This rearrangement joins TRBV28 to TRBJ2-7; D is ambiguous. Looked up from germline, CDR1 is MDHEN and CDR2 is SYDVKM. Trimming stripped 2 bases from V and 6 bases from J, with 8 bases between. The CDR3 runs to 12 residues. The CDR3 is CASSLRVREQYF. The CDR3 bases are TGTGCCAGCAGTTTAAGGGTCCGCGAGCAGTACTTC.

The chain combines TRBV12-3 or TRBV12-4 with TRBJ2-7; possible D gene TRBD1, 6 bases. CDR3 size: 12 residues. V lost 5 bases and J 4 bases, leaving 9 bases between the germline ends. CDR3 nucleotide sequence: TGTGCCAGCAGTGAGAGGGGGTACGAGCAGTACTTC. The encoded protein is CASSERGYEQYF.

This chain connects TRBV27 to TRBJ1-6, with D unclear. The CDR3 contains 12 residues. Germline values: CDR1 MNHEY, CDR2 SMNVEV (reference sequence). V gave up 3 bases and J gave up 7 bases, with 4 bases separating them. The CDR3, as DNA: TGTGCCAGCAGTTTGGCAAATTCACCCCTCCACTTT. This translates into CASSLANSPLHF.

J is TRBJ2-7 and V is TRBV5-1; D uncertain. Germline V CDR1 and CDR2: SGHRS, YFSETQ. The CDR3 is 13 residues long. V shed 5 bases and J shed 2 bases, with 11 bases lying between them. CDR3 bases: TGCGCCAGCAGTCCCCGGGCAGCCTACGAGCAGTACTTC. This sequence encodes CASSPRAAYEQYF.

The chain links TRBV7-3 to TRBJ2-3, with 8 bases fitting TRBD2. The V segment lost 2 bases and the J segment 6 bases; nucleotides outside the gene matches: 10. CDR1 SGHTA and CDR2 FQGTGA come from the germline V gene. The CDR3 totals 16 residues. The CDR3 DNA reads TGTGCCAGCAGCTTACGGACACCCGGGGGGGCGGATACGCAGTATTTT. It specifies CASSLRTPGGADTQYF.

This clone was found a few times. The chain employs TRBV4-3 and TRBJ2-7, with 11 bases identical to TRBD2. J lost 7 bases, V lost 1 base, and 6 bases had no gene match. Germline V gene sequence: CDR1 LGHNA, CDR2 YSLEER. The CDR3 is 15 amino acids. The CDR3 sequence is CASSQVAGGPGEQYF. The CDR3 bases are TGCGCCAGCAGCCAAGTAGCGGGAGGGCCAGGGGAGCAGTACTTC.

V and J are TRBV19 and TRBJ2-1; possible D gene TRBD2, 6 bases. Trimming removed 8 bases at V and 10 bases at J, with 12 bases between. The CDR3 consists of 11 residues. CDR1 is LNHDA, CDR2 SQIVND, per germline (reference sequence). Written as DNA, the CDR3 is TGTGCCAGTTCTCGGGACTTCGAGCAGTTCTTC. Its protein is CASSRDFEQFF. The whole variable domain, remainder taken from reference TRBV19 and TRBJ2-1, is DGGITQSPKYLFRKEGQNVTLSCEQNLNHDAMYWYRQDPGQGLRLIYYSQIVNDFQKGDIAEGYSVSREKKESFPLTVTSAQKNPTAFYLCASSRDFEQFFGPGTRLTVL.

The chain has TRBV7-2 and TRBJ1-5, with TRBD1 matching over 9 bases. CDR3 length: 15 residues. Trimming removed 3 bases from V and 0 bases from J; junction bases left unmatched: 0. The V gene's germline CDR1 is SGHTA and CDR2 FQGNSA. CDR3 loop: CASSLTGGSNQPQHF. The DNA for the CDR3 is TGTGCCAGCAGCTTGACAGGGGGTAGCAATCAGCCCCAGCATTTT. The entire variable domain, with the rest obtained from reference TRBV7-2 and TRBJ1-5, is as follows: GAGVSQSPSNKVTEKGKDVELRCDPISGHTALYWYRQSLGQGLEFLIYFQGNSAPDKSGLPSDRFSAERTGGSVSTLTIQRTQQEDSAVYLCASSLTGGSNQPQHFGDGTRLSIL.

This chain connects TRBV24-1 to TRBJ1-2; unclear D gene. Deletions cut 5 bases from V and 5 bases from J, with 23 bases between. This CDR3 spans 17 amino acids. Germline CDR1 and CDR2: KGHDR and SFDVKD. CDR3 in amino acids: CATSGFVSQVKGYGYTF. CDR3 nucleotides: TGTGCCACCAGTGGCTTTGTCTCGCAGGTCAAAGGGTATGGCTACACCTTC.